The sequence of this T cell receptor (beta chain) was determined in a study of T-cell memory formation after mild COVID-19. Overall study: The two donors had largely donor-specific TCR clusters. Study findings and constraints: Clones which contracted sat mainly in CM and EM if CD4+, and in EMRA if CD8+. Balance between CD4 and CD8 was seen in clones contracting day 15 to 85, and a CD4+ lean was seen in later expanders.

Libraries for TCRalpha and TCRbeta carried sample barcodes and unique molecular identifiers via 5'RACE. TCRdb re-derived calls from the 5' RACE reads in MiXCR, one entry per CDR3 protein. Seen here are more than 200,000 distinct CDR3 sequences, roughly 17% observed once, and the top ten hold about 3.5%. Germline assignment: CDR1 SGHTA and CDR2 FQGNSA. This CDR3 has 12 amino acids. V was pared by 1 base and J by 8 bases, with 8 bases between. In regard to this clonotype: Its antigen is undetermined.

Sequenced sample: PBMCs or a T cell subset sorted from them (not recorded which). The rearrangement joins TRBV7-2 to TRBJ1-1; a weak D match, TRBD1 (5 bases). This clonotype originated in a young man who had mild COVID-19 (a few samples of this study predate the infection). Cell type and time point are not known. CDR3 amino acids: CASSLVYREAFF. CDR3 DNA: TGTGCCAGCAGCTTAGTCTACAGGGAAGCTTTCTTT. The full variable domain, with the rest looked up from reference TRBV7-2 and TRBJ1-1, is GAGVSQSPSNKVTEKGKDVELRCDPISGHTALYWYRQSLGQGLEFLIYFQGNSAPDKSGLPSDRFSAERTGGSVSTLTIQRTQQEDSAVYLCASSLVYREAFFGQGTRLTVV.